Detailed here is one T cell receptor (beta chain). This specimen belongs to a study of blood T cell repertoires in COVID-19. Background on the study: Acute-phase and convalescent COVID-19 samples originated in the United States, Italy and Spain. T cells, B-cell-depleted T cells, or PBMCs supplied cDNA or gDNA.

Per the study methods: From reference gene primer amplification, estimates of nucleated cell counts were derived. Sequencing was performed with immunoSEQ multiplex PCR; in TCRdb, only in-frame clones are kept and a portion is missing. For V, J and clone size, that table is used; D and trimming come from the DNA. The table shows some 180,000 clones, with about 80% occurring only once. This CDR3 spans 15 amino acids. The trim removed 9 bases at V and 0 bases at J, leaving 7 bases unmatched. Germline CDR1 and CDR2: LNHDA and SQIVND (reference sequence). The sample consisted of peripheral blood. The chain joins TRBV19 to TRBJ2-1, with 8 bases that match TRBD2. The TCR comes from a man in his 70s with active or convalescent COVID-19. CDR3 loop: CASQAGGSSYNEQFF. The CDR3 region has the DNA TGTGCCAGCCAGGCGGGAGGCAGCTCCTACAATGAGCAGTTCTTC.